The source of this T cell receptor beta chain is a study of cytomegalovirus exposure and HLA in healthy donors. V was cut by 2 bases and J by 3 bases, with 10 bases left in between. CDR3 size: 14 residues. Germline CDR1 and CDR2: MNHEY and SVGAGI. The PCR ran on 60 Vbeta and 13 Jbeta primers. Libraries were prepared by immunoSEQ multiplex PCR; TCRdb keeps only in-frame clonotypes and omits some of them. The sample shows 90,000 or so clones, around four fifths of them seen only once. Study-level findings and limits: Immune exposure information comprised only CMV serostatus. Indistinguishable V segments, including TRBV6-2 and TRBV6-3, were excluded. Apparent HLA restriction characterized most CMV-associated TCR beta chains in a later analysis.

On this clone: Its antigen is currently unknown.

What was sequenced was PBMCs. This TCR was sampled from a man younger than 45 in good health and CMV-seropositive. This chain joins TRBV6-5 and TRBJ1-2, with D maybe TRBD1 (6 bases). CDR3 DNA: TGTGCCAGCAGTTACGTCAGGGGAGACTATGGCTACACCTTC. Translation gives CASSYVRGDYGYTF.